Below are 6 T cell receptor beta chains sequenced from a single sample in a study of T cells in Graves' hyperthyroidism and ophthalmopathy. The CDR3 regions of TCR beta were amplified from RNA transcripts. The primer set for the first-round RT-PCR of the TCR CDR3 was HTBI. TCRdb re-analysed the multiplex PCR reads in MiXCR, keeping a single row per CDR3 protein. The sample has some 620,000 distinct CDR3 sequences, 16% seen once. The sequenced material came from blood. The source of these receptors is a woman aged 25 to 45 with Graves' hyperthyroidism.

A remark on this clonotype: This may be a read error, as it is one base from a much larger clone. The chain links TRBV6-1 to TRBJ2-7; no clear D. Germline lookup yields CDR1 MNHNS and CDR2 SASEGT. The CDR3 totals 14 residues. The CDR3 bases are TGTGCCAGCACCCCGGGCAAAGCCCCCTACGAGCCGTACTTC. Protein: CASTPGKAPYEPYF.

The chain recombines TRBV25-1 with TRBJ1-2; TRBD1 aligns across 7 bases. The CDR3 runs 12 residues. The V gene end was trimmed by 4 bases and the J gene end by 8 bases; junction bases not matched to a gene: 4. Germline V gene lookup returns CDR1 MGHDK and CDR2 SYGVNS. The CDR3 loop reads CASSADRRGYTF. The CDR3, as DNA: TGTGCCAGCAGTGCGGACAGGCGGGGCTACACCTTC.

This clonotype has a single count. This chain links TRBV4-1 with TRBJ2-7, with 7 bases aligning to TRBD2. With V trimmed by 1 base and J by 4 bases, 7 bases remained unmatched. CDR1 is MGHRA, CDR2 YSYEKL, per germline. The CDR3 contains 15 residues. CDR3 amino acids: CASSQGSGGLYEQYF. The CDR3 coding sequence is TGCGCCAGCAGCCAAGGTTCGGGGGGACTGTACGAGCAGTACTTC.

This clonotype was seen only a few times. This chain uses TRBV28 with TRBJ1-1; 7 nucleotides align to TRBD1. Germline V gene lookup returns CDR1 MDHEN and CDR2 SYDVKM. CDR3 length equals 14 residues. V shed 0 bases and J 5 bases; nucleotides not matched to a gene: 3. The CDR3 spells CASSLWAGGTEAFF. The CDR3 bases are TGTGCCAGCAGTTTATGGGCAGGGGGAACTGAAGCTTTCTTT.

This clonotype was detected a few times. The rearrangement joins TRBV6-1 to TRBJ2-7; 7 positions match TRBD2. The CDR3 runs 15 residues. V shed 3 bases, J shed 0 bases, and the junction held 5 bases outside the gene matches. Germline-derived CDR1 and CDR2 are MNHNS and SASEGT. Here the CDR3 reads CASSDPSGHSYEQYF. The DNA of the CDR3 is TGTGCCAGCAGTGATCCTAGCGGCCACTCCTACGAGCAGTACTTC.

Note on this clonotype: A much larger clone differs by one base, so this may be a read error. V gene TRBV2 combines with J gene TRBJ1-1; 8 bases fit TRBD1. This CDR3 region has 13 residues. Germline-derived CDR1 and CDR2 are SNHLY and FYNNEI. CDR3 amino acids: CASRTGSDTEALF. As DNA, the CDR3 is TGTGCCAGTCGGACAGGGTCAGACACTGAAGCTCTCTTT.